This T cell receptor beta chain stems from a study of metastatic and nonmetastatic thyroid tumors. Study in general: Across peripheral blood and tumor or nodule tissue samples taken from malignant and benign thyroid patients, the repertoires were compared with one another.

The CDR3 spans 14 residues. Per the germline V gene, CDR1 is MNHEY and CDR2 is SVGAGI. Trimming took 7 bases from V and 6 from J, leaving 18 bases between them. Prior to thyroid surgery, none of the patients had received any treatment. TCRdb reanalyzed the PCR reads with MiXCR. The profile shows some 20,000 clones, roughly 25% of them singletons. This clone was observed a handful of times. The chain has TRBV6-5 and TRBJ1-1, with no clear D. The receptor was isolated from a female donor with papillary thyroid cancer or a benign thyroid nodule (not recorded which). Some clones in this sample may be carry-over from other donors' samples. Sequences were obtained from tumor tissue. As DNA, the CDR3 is TGTGCCAGCATCACCGGGATAACTGTAGCTGAAGCTTTCTTT. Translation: CASITGITVAEAFF.